This record concerns one T cell receptor beta chain sequence. What it binds is unknown. This specimen comes from a study of cytomegalovirus exposure and HLA in healthy donors. Study findings and constraints: The productive fraction for most TCR beta V segments was about 87% or about 30% in an earlier analysis. It was shown in a later analysis that HLA-associated TCR beta chains were more clonally expanded than other, equally common chains.

The study ran its PCR with 60 Vbeta and 13 Jbeta primers. Sequencing used immunoSEQ multiplex PCR; TCRdb keeps in-frame clones, though not all of them. The sample contains 95,000 to 150,000 clones, around 75% of which appear only once. Healthy bone marrow donors formed the donor group. Nominal health characterized the donors when sampled, though unrecorded immune exposures were likely. The V end lost 5 bases, the J end lost 4 bases, and 14 bases lay between the germline ends. The CDR3 sequence is 15 residues long. Germline V gives CDR1 MNHNY, CDR2 SVGAGI (reference sequence). The origin of this receptor is a man in his 60s in good health and CMV-seropositive. This chain connects TRBV6-6 to TRBJ2-2; tentatively, D is TRBD1 (5 bases). What was sequenced was PBMCs. CDR3 coding DNA: TGTGCCAGCAGTCCCAGGGTTCTAGGCACCGGGGAGCTGTTTTTT. It codes for CASSPRVLGTGELFF.